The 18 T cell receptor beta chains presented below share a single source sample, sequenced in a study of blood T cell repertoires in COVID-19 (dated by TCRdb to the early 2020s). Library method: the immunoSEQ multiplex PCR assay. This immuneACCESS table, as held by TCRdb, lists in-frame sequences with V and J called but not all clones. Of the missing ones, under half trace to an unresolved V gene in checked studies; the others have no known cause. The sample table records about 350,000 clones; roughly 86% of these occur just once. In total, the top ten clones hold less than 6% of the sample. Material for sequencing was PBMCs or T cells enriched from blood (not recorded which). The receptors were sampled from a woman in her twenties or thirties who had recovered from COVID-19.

The DNA for the CDR3 is TGTGCCAGCAGTTACGAGCAGAGACTATGGAGCTACACCTTC. Translation gives CASSYEQRLWSYTF. This rearrangement joins TRBV6-6 to TRBJ1-2; D ambiguous. CDR1 is MNHNY and CDR2 is SVGAGI in the germline V gene (reference sequence). The CDR3 contains 14 residues. V was shortened by 2 bases and J by 9 bases, with 16 bases between the two germline ends.

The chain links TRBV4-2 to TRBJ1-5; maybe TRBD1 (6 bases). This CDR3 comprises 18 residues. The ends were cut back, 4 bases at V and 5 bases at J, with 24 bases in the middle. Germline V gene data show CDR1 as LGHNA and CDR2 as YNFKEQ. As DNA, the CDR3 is TGTGCCAGCAGCCTCTTGGGGGGGGGCAGAGGATTGGATCAGCCCCAGCATTTT. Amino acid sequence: CASSLLGGGRGLDQPQHF.

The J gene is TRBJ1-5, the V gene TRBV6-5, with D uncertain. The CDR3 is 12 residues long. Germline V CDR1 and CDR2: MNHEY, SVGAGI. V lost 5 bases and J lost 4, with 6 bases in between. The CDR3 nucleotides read TGTGCCAGCAGTATTCCTAATCAGCCCCAGCATTTT. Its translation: CASSIPNQPQHF.

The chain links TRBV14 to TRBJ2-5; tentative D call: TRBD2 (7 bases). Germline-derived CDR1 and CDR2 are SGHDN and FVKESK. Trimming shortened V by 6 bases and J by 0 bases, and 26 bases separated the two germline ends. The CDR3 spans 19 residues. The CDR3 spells CASSPIKVIGGPDQETQYF. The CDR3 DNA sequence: TGTGCCAGCAGTCCTATCAAGGTTATCGGGGGGCCGGACCAAGAGACCCAGTACTTC.

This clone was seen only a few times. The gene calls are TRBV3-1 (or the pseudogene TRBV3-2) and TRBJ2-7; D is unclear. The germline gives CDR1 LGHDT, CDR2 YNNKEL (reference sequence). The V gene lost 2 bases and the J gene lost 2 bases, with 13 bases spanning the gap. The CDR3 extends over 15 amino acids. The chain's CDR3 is CASSQRSGPPYEQYF. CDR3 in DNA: TGTGCCAGCAGCCAAAGGTCGGGTCCCCCCTACGAGCAGTACTTC.

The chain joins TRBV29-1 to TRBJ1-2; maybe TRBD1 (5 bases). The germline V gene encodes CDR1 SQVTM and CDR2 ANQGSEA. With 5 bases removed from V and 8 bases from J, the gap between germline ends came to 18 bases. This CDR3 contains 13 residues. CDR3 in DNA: TGCAGCGTTTTTCTCCCTCGACAGAACGGCTACACCTTC. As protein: CSVFLPRQNGYTF.

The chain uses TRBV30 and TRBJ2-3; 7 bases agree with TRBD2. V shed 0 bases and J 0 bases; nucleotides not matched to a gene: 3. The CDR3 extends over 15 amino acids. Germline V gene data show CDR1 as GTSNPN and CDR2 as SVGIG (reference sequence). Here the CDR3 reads CAWSVLAISTDTQYF. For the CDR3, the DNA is TGTGCCTGGAGTGTACTAGCGATTAGCACAGATACGCAGTATTTT.

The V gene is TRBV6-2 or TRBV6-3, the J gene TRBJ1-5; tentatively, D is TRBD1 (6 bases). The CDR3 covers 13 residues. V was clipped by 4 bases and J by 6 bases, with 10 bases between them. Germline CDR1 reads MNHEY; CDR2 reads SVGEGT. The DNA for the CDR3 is TGTGCCAGCAGTTGGGGGACATCTCAGCCCCAGCATTTT. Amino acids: CASSWGTSQPQHF.

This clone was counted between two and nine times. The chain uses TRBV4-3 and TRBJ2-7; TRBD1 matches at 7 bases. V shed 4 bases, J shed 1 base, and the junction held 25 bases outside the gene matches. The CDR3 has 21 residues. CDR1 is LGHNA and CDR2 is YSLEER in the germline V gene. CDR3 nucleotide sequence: TGCGCCAGCAGCCGCAAGGCATCTACAGGGGTGAATAAAGGTTGGTCCTACGAGCAGTACTTC. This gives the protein CASSRKASTGVNKGWSYEQYF.

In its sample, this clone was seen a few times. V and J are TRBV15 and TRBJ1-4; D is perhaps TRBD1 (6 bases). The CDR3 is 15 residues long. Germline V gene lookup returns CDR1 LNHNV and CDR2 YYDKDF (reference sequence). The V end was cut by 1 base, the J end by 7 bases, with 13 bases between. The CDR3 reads CATSRVSGAGEKLFF. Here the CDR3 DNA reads TGTGCCACCAGCAGAGTATCAGGGGCGGGTGAAAAACTGTTTTTT.

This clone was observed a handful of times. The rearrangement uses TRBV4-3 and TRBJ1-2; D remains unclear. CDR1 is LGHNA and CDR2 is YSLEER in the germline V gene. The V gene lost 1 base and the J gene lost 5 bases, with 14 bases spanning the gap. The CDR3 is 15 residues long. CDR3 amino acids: CASSQASGDPYGYTF. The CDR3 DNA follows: TGCGCCAGCAGCCAAGCATCCGGAGATCCATATGGCTACACCTTC.

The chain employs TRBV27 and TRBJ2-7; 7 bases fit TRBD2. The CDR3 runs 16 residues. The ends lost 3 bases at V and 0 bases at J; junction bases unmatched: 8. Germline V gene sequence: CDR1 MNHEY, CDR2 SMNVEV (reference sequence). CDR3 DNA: TGTGCCAGCAGTTTTTCCAGCGGGGATCCCTCCTACGAGCAGTACTTC. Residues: CASSFSSGDPSYEQYF.

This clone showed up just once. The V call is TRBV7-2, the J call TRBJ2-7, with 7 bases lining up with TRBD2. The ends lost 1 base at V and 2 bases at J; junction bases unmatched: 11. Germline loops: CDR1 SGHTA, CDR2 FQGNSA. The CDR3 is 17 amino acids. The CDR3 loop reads CASSLGLAGEIAYEQYF. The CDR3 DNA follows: TGTGCCAGCAGCTTAGGTCTGGCGGGGGAAATAGCCTACGAGCAGTACTTC.

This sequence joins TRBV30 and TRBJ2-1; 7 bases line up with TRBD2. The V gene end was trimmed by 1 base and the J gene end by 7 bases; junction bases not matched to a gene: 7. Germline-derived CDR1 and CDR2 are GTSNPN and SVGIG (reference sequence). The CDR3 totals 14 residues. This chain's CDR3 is CAWSEDSGPNEQFF. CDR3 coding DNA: TGTGCCTGGAGTGAGGATAGCGGGCCGAATGAGCAGTTCTTC. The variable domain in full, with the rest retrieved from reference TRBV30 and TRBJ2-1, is SQTIHQWPATLVQPVGSPLSLECTVEGTSNPNLYWYRQAAGRGLQLLFYSVGIGQISSEVPQNLSASRPQDRQFILSSKKLLLSDSGFYLCAWSEDSGPNEQFFGPGTRLTVL.

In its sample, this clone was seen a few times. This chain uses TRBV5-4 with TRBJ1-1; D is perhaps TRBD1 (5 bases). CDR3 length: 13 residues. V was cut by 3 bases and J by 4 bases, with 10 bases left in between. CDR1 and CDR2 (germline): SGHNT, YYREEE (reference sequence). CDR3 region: CASSSGSATEAFF. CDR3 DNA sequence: TGTGCCAGCAGCTCAGGGTCTGCCACTGAAGCTTTCTTT.

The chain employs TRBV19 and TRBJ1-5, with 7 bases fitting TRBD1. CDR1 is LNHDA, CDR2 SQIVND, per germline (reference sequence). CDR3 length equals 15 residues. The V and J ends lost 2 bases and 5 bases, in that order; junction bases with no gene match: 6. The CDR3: CASSISGTGDQPQHF. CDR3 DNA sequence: TGTGCCAGTAGTATATCCGGAACAGGGGATCAGCCCCAGCATTTT.

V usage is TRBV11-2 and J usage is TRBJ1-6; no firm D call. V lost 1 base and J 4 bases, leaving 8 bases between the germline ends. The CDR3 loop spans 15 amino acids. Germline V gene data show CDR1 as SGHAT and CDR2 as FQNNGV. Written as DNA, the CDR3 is TGTGCCAGCAGCTTAGGACTGGATTATAATTCACCCCTCCACTTT. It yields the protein CASSLGLDYNSPLHF.

CDR3 region: CASTAWGGGNEKLFF. CDR3 coding DNA: TGCGCCAGCACCGCTTGGGGGGGAGGAAACGAAAAACTGTTTTTT. The V call is TRBV5-1, the J call TRBJ1-4; D may be TRBD1 (5 bases). This CDR3 contains 15 residues. Trimming cost V 6 bases and J 8 bases, with 20 bases left between them. Germline V gene sequence: CDR1 SGHRS, CDR2 YFSETQ. The full variable domain, rest sourced from reference TRBV5-1 and TRBJ1-4, is KAGVTQTPRYLIKTRGQQVTLSCSPISGHRSVSWYQQTPGQGLQFLFEYFSETQRNKGNFPGRFSGRQFSNSRSEMNVSTLELGDSALYLCASTAWGGGNEKLFFGSGTQLSVL.